Listed here is a single TCR beta chain. Its cognate antigen has yet to be identified. One base away there is no much larger clone; base qualities are not given. The sequencer was an Illumina NovaSeq 6000. TCRalpha and TCRbeta cDNA libraries were built by 5'RACE with constant-segment primers, adding sample barcodes and unique molecular identifiers. RNA was extracted from every sample with Trizol reagent. Amplification of the libraries took two PCR steps, and the second step added a second sample barcode plus Illumina TruSeq adapters. Sequencing of libraries was performed on an Illumina NovaSeq with 2 x 150 bp paired-end reads. As for how the authors treated the data: Demultiplexing of reads and collapsing into UMI-guided consensus sequences were performed with migec v1.2.7. Using mixcr v2.1.11, the UMI consensuses were aligned to TRA and TRB V and J templates and assembled into clonotypes. Expanded or contracted clonotypes were those called significant by both edgeR and NoisET, with noise models trained on biological replicates. For edgeR calls, the thresholds were a false discovery rate-adjusted p below 0.01 and a log2 fold-change of 1. As an exploratory analysis of dynamics, max-normalized trajectories of the 1000 most abundant clonotypes were examined with PCA combined with hierarchical clustering. Separately sequenced CD4+ and CD8+ repertoires were used to assign a CD4 or CD8 phenotype to each responding clone. The public reads were run again by TCRdb, first through fastp at Q25 and then through MiXCR, and only productive beta chains were kept. Rows with a matching CDR3 protein are joined into one entry that keeps the most common DNA and genes. These V and J calls rely on TCRdb rather than the paper's analysis. Here the sample has roughly 260,000 distinct CDR3 sequences; about a sixth occur a single time. Around 3.7% of the sample is taken by the ten largest.

A distance of 11 bases separates the germline ends of V and J, which lose 8 bases and 0 bases respectively. The CDR3 runs 13 residues from the cysteine to the phenylalanine. Just CDR3 DNA is preserved here, 39 bases in frame from base 1. These data belong to a study of T-cell memory formation after mild COVID-19 (dated by TCRdb to the early 2020s). Notes on the research overall: TCR sequence clusters from the two donors were largely donor specific. In a couple of donors, T-cell clones that expanded and contracted after mild COVID-19 were followed by sequencing TCRalpha and TCRbeta repertoires longitudinally. Two young, previously healthy adult volunteers made up the cohort, one male and one female. The full study reports these points: Whether the second-wave clones peaking on day 37 were SARS-CoV-2 specific was not confirmed. Only two mild cases were covered in the study, and larger cohorts including severe cases with pre-infection samples were considered necessary. Clones contracting from day 15 to 85 had balanced CD4/CD8 phenotypes, while a second wave expanding from day 15 to 37 was biased towards CD4+. Contracting CD4+ clones appeared mostly in the CM and EM memory subsets, whereas CD8+ clones were enriched in EMRA. The detection of some responding clones in pre-infection memory suggests that pre-existing cross-reactive memory T cells joined the SARS-CoV-2 response.

PBMCs were isolated by Ficoll-Paque density gradient centrifugation. The sequenced sample was PBMCs or a T cell subset sorted from them (not recorded which). This clonotype originated in a man aged 18 to 35 who had mild COVID-19 (a few samples of this study predate the infection). The sample titles of this study are shuffled in the database, so cell type and time point are left out; the donor was told from shared clones. The chain is assembled from TRBV12-3 or TRBV12-4 and TRBJ2-7; TRBD1 is a possible D gene, resting on 5 matching bases. The DNA sequence follows: TGTGCCAGCGGAAACAGGCCCTCCTACGAGCAGTACTTC. It codes for CASGNRPSYEQYF.